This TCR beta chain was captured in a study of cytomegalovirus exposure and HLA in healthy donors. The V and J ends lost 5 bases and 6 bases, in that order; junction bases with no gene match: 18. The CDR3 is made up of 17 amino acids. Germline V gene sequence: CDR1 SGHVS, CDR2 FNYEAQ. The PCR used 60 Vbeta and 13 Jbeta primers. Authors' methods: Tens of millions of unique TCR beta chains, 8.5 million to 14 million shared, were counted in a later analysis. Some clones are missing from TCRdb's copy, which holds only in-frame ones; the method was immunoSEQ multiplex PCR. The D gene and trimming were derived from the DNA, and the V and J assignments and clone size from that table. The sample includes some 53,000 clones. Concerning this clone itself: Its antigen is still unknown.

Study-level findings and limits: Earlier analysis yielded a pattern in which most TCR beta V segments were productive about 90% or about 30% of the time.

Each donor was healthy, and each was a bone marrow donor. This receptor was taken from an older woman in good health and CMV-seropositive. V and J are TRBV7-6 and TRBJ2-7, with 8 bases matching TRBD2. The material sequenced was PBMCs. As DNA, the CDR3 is TGTGCCAGCAGCCCAACACGGGGGGGGGACAAGTCTGGCGAGCAGTACTTC. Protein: CASSPTRGGDKSGEQYF.